Detailed here is one TCR beta chain. Antigen: not known. Recipient blood drawn about 28 days pretransplant and days 30, 100, 180 after. The data originate from a study of T cell clonotyping in hematopoietic cell transplantation. Regarding the study as a whole: Few recipient clonotypes overlapped donors; over 97% were de novo at given depth. Broader posttransplant TCR repertoire diversity was predicted by graft donor and pretransplant recipient Inverse Simpson Index values. Recipient TCR diversity dropped after transplant; expanded clonotypes rose from day 30 to 180.

Measured with immunoSEQ multiplex PCR; TCRdb has only the in-frame clones, and not every one. Altogether roughly 5,000 clones are present, more than 60% being singletons, with the ten largest covering 27%. Germline loops: CDR1 MNHEY, CDR2 SMNVEV (reference sequence). V shed 3 bases and J shed 2 bases, with 14 bases lying between them. The CDR3 covers 17 residues. The source is a male patient between 45 and 60 years old who had an allogeneic stem cell transplant from an unrelated donor, so the T cells may come from the graft donor. Some clones in this sample may be carry-over from other donors' samples. The chain couples TRBV27 to TRBJ2-6; D could derive from TRBD1 or TRBD2 (6 bases each). Sequencing was performed on PBMCs, taken 100 days after allogeneic stem cell transplant. The CDR3 region has the DNA TGTGCCAGCAGTTTGATAGGAGGGGGAACTGGGGCCAACGTCCTGACTTTC. It codes for CASSLIGGGTGANVLTF.